The entry below gives a single T cell receptor (beta chain) sequence along with its context. Its antigen is undetermined. Trimming took 1 base from V and 1 from J, leaving 8 bases between them. The CDR3 is 16 amino acids. This record belongs to a study of early T cells in non-severe SARS-CoV-2 infection. Points from the study as a whole: Anti-spike CD8 responses were favored in VDJdb matching, and private and CD4 specificities were missed.

Via MiXCR, TCRdb re-called the 5' RACE reads, giving one row per CDR3 protein. The data show fewer than 50,000 distinct CDR3 sequences, with roughly 6% seen just once and 2.8% held by the top ten. Here the sequenced sample was whole blood, taken at baseline. The sequence derives from an adult who was a healthcare worker with PCR-confirmed SARS-CoV-2 infection or an uninfected control (not recorded which). The chain couples TRBV12-3 or TRBV12-4 to TRBJ2-6, with D hard to call. The CDR3 here is CASSLDIFSGANVLTF. The DNA for the CDR3 is TGTGCCAGCAGTTTAGACATATTTTCTGGGGCCAACGTCCTGACTTTC.